One sample yielded the 20 T cell receptor beta chains listed below, sequenced in a study of blood T cell repertoires in COVID-19. The method was immunoSEQ multiplex PCR; TCRdb's version includes in-frame clones alone and lacks a portion of them. This sample carries roughly 250,000 clones, about 90% of them seen once, and the ten largest clones take about 3.3%. The sample taken for sequencing was PBMCs or T cells enriched from blood (not recorded which). The receptors stem from a woman aged 40-49 years with acute COVID-19.

The rearrangement uses TRBV7-2 and TRBJ2-5; no clear D gene. Per germline, CDR1 SGHTA and CDR2 FQGNSA. Trimming took off 0 bases at V and 4 bases at J, with 6 bases between the two ends. The length of the CDR3 is 13 residues. The CDR3 region is CASSLARLETQYF. CDR3 DNA sequence: TGTGCCAGCAGCTTAGCCAGGCTAGAGACCCAGTACTTC.

The gene calls are TRBV5-1 and TRBJ2-1, with 7 bases aligning to TRBD2. The CDR3 length is 15 residues. Germline trimming cut 2 bases from V and 3 bases from J; bases unmatched to any gene: 5. Per germline, CDR1 SGHRS and CDR2 YFSETQ. The CDR3 region is CASSLGTTFYNEQFF. The CDR3 nucleotides are TGCGCCAGCAGCTTAGGGACTACTTTCTACAATGAGCAGTTCTTC.

The V call is TRBV19, the J call TRBJ2-1; 8 bases are a match to TRBD2. The CDR3 runs to 14 residues. V lost 7 bases to trimming and J lost 2 bases; unmatched junction nucleotides: 4. Germline V gene data show CDR1 as LNHDA and CDR2 as SQIVND (reference sequence). The CDR3 bases are TGTGCCAGTAACAGCGGGAGACCCTACAATGAGCAGTTCTTC. Its protein is CASNSGRPYNEQFF.

V is TRBV5-1 and J is TRBJ2-7, with D hard to call. This CDR3 comprises 12 residues. Trimming pared 3 bases from V and 0 bases from J, leaving 4 bases between. In germline, CDR1 is SGHRS, CDR2 YFSETQ. The CDR3 reads CASSSSSYEQYF. The CDR3 DNA reads as TGCGCCAGCAGCTCCAGCTCCTACGAGCAGTACTTC.

This clone came up once. V is TRBV2 and J is TRBJ2-7; 13 bases fit TRBD2. V shed 7 bases and J 6 bases; nucleotides not matched to a gene: 6. The CDR3 spans 14 residues. Germline lookup yields CDR1 SNHLY and CDR2 FYNNEI. CDR3 in amino acids: CASNGLAGVPEQYF. The CDR3 DNA follows: TGTGCCAGCAACGGACTAGCGGGAGTCCCCGAGCAGTACTTC.

V and J are TRBV5-4 and TRBJ2-1, with a possible D match to TRBD2 (6 bases). CDR3 size: 15 residues. CDR1 and CDR2 from the germline V gene are SGHNT and YYREEE (reference sequence). Trimming cost V 4 bases and J 7 bases, with 18 bases left between them. The CDR3, as DNA: TGTGCCAGCAGCAGAGGGCGCAGGGAGGCGAATGAGCAGTTCTTC. This encodes CASSRGRREANEQFF.

The genes are TRBV27 and TRBJ1-6; D gene ambiguous. Trimming took 4 bases from V and 3 from J, leaving 10 bases between them. The CDR3 runs to 15 residues. Germline V CDR1 and CDR2: MNHEY, SMNVEV (reference sequence). This CDR3 reads CASSSAGIYNSPLHF. CDR3 nucleotide sequence: TGTGCCAGCAGTTCCGCCGGGATCTATAATTCACCCCTCCACTTT.

The chain has TRBV2 and TRBJ1-2; the match to TRBD1 covers 7 bases. The V segment lost 3 bases and the J segment 1 base; nucleotides outside the gene matches: 2. This CDR3 has 14 amino acids. Germline-derived CDR1 and CDR2 are SNHLY and FYNNEI. The CDR3 spells CASSDQGGNYGYTF. CDR3 coding DNA: TGTGCCAGCAGTGACCAGGGGGGTAACTATGGCTACACCTTC.

This rearrangement joins TRBV7-3 to TRBJ2-1, with a tentative D call TRBD2 (5 bases). Germline V lookup: CDR1 SGHTA, CDR2 FQGTGA. The CDR3 spans 12 residues. Trimming removed 0 bases from V and 10 bases from J, with 7 bases in between. Here the CDR3 reads CASSLTGGEQFF. The CDR3 DNA is TGTGCCAGCAGCTTAACGGGCGGGGAGCAGTTCTTC.

This chain joins TRBV18 and TRBJ1-6; tentatively, D is TRBD1 (6 bases). The CDR3 is 14 amino acids. V was clipped by 2 bases and J by 8 bases, with 10 bases between them. Germline assignment: CDR1 KGHSH and CDR2 LQKENI. The CDR3 spells CASSPGTLHSPLHF. The CDR3 bases are TGTGCCAGCTCACCAGGGACACTTCATTCACCCCTCCACTTT.

The rearrangement joins TRBV7-3 to TRBJ2-3; tentative D call: TRBD1 (5 bases). The germline CDR1 and CDR2 sequences are SGHTA and FQGTGA. The CDR3 has 14 residues. V was trimmed by 0 bases and J by 6 bases, leaving 10 bases between them. CDR3 protein: CASSLTPGWDTQYF. As DNA, the CDR3 is TGTGCCAGCAGCTTAACCCCAGGGTGGGATACGCAGTATTTT.

To note about this clone: The same CDR3 can be traced to other DNA sequences in this sample. The chain joins TRBV7-9 to TRBJ2-3; no clear D gene. V lost 5 bases, J lost 2 bases, and 11 bases lay in between. Per germline, CDR1 SEHNR and CDR2 FQNEAQ (reference sequence). The CDR3 sequence is 14 residues long. CDR3 residues: CASSASGNTDTQYF. CDR3 nucleotides: TGTGCCAGCAGCGCGTCAGGAAACACAGATACGCAGTATTTT. The whole variable domain, remainder taken from reference TRBV7-9 and TRBJ2-3, is DTGVSQNPRHKITKRGQNVTFRCDPISEHNRLYWYRQTLGQGPEFLTYFQNEAQLEKSRLLSDRFSAERPKGSFSTLEIQRTEQGDSAMYLCASSASGNTDTQYFGPGTRLTVL.

The chain carries TRBV18 and TRBJ1-1, with D possibly being TRBD1 (6 bases). The germline V gene has CDR1 KGHSH and CDR2 LQKENI. The length of the CDR3 is 18 residues. V gave up 3 bases and J gave up 0 bases, with 20 bases separating them. CDR3 region: CASSPVRGGKNMNTEAFF. The CDR3 DNA reads as TGTGCCAGCTCACCTGTCAGGGGAGGGAAAAACATGAACACTGAAGCTTTCTTT.

CDR3 nucleotides: TGTGCCAGCAGCTTAGATTCAGGGGGCAGCGAGACCCAGTACTTC. This codes for CASSLDSGGSETQYF. The chain joins TRBV11-2 to TRBJ2-5; 8 nucleotides match TRBD1. Looked up from germline, CDR1 is SGHAT and CDR2 is FQNNGV. This CDR3 is 15 amino acids long. V shed 0 bases, J shed 5 bases, and the junction held 5 bases outside the gene matches. The complete variable domain, with remaining parts taken from reference TRBV11-2 and TRBJ2-5, reads EAGVAQSPRYKIIEKRQSVAFWCNPISGHATLYWYQQILGQGPKLLIQFQNNGVVDDSQLPKDRFSAERLKGVDSTLKIQPAKLEDSAVYLCASSLDSGGSETQYFGPGTRLLVL.

The rearrangement links TRBV6-6 to TRBJ2-3; maybe TRBD2 (5 bases). The CDR3 is 18 residues long. CDR1 is MNHNY and CDR2 is SVGAGI in the germline V gene (reference sequence). Trimming pared 5 bases from V and 2 bases from J, leaving 23 bases between. CDR3: CASSPKPTGGQATDTQYF. The CDR3 nucleotides read TGTGCCAGCAGTCCTAAGCCAACTGGAGGTCAAGCCACAGATACGCAGTATTTT.

This chain connects TRBV5-1 to TRBJ1-1; TRBD1 aligns across 7 bases. This CDR3 has 14 amino acids. V lost 1 base and J lost 5; bases outside the gene matches: 5. CDR1 and CDR2 from the germline V gene are SGHRS and YFSETQ. CDR3 in DNA: TGCGCCAGCAGCTTGTTAGGACAGGAGACTGAAGCTTTCTTT. Residues: CASSLLGQETEAFF. The full variable domain, completed using reference TRBV5-1 and TRBJ1-1, is KAGVTQTPRYLIKTRGQQVTLSCSPISGHRSVSWYQQTPGQGLQFLFEYFSETQRNKGNFPGRFSGRQFSNSRSEMNVSTLELGDSALYLCASSLLGQETEAFFGQGTRLTVV.

The CDR3 region is CSVEGQYTYEQYF. The CDR3 coding sequence is TGCAGCGTTGAAGGACAGTATACCTACGAGCAGTACTTC. The chain links TRBV29-1 to TRBJ2-7, with a tentative D call TRBD1 (5 bases). The CDR3 extends over 13 amino acids. Germline V gene lookup returns CDR1 SQVTM and CDR2 ANQGSEA. Trimming stripped 1 base from V and 2 bases from J, with 9 bases between.

The chain carries TRBV6-5 and TRBJ2-5; a possible D gene is TRBD2 (5 bases). Trimming left V 0 bases short and J 2 bases short, with 13 bases between. The CDR3 consists of 16 residues. Germline-derived CDR1 and CDR2 are MNHEY and SVGAGI. The CDR3 nucleotides are TGTGCCAGCAGTTACTCTTTCACCAGCGGTCAAGAGACCCAGTACTTC. Its protein product is CASSYSFTSGQETQYF.

This chain joins TRBV19 and TRBJ2-1, with 9 bases lining up with TRBD2. The CDR3 covers 17 residues. Per the germline V gene, CDR1 is LNHDA and CDR2 is SQIVND (reference sequence). The trim removed 6 bases at V and 3 bases at J, leaving 12 bases unmatched. The CDR3 loop reads CASSPMAGGPVYNEQFF. The CDR3 nucleotides read TGTGCCAGTAGCCCCATGGCGGGAGGGCCCGTCTACAATGAGCAGTTCTTC.

V usage is TRBV19 and J usage is TRBJ1-4, with a possible D match to TRBD1 (5 bases). The CDR3 has 14 residues. Germline V lookup: CDR1 LNHDA, CDR2 SQIVND (reference sequence). V dropped 5 bases and J dropped 6 bases, with 13 bases sitting between them. The CDR3: CASSLGQIDEKLFF. The CDR3 DNA follows: TGTGCCAGTAGTCTGGGGCAGATAGATGAAAAACTGTTTTTT.